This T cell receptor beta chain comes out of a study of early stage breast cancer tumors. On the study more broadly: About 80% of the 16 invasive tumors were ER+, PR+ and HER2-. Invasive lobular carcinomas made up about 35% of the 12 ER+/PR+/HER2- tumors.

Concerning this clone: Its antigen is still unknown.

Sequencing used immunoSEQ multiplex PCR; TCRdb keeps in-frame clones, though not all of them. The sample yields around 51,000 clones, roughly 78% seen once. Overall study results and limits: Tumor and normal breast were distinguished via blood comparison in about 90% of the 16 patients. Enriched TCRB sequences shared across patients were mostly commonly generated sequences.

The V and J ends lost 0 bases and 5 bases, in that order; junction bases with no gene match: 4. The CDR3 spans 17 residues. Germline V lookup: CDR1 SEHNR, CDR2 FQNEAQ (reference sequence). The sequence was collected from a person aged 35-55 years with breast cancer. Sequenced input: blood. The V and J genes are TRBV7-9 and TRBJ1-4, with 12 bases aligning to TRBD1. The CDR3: CASSLALGQGANEKLFF. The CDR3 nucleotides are TGTGCCAGCAGCTTAGCATTGGGACAGGGGGCAAATGAAAAACTGTTTTTT.